This T cell receptor (beta chain) was sequenced during a study of blood T cell repertoires in COVID-19. This table comes from immunoSEQ multiplex PCR, and its TCRdb copy is limited to in-frame clones, with some not included. The data hold some 60,000 clones, with about 70% observed a single time. This CDR3 region has 14 residues. The germline V gene encodes CDR1 MDHEN and CDR2 SYDVKM. V trimming: 6 bases; J trimming: 7 bases; junction bases outside the gene matches: 10. Sample: peripheral blood. The receptor's source is a woman aged 45 to 65 with active or convalescent COVID-19. The chain has TRBV28 and TRBJ2-7, with TRBD1 matching 9 bases. The chain's CDR3 is CASRPPGQGIEQYF. CDR3 DNA: TGTGCCAGCAGGCCCCCGGGACAGGGAATAGAGCAGTACTTC.